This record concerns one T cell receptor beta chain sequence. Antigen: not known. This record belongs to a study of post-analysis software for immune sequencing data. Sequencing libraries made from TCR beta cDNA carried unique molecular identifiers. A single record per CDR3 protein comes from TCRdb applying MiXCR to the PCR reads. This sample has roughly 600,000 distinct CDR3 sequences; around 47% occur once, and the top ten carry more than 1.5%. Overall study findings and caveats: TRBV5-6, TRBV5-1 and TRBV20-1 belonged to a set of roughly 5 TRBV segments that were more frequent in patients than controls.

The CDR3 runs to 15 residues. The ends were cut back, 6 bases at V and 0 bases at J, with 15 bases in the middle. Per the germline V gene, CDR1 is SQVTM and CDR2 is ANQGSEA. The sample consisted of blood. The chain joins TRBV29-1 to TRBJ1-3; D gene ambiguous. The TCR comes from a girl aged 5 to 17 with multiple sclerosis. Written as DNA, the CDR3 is TGCAGCGTCTCTTACTGGGCGAGCTCTGGAAACACCATATATTTT. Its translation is CSVSYWASSGNTIYF.